The 20 T cell receptor beta chains presented below share a single source sample, sequenced in a study of vaccination and CD4 T cells after COVID-19 (dated by TCRdb to between 2021 and 2024). In light of the paper, this sample's treatment or condition label describes: roughly 10-day PBMC culture with coronavirus spike peptide pools or control peptides (ViraFEST assay). The method was PCR. Sequencing used an Illumina iSeq 100. TCR sequencing of DNA from cultured CD4+ T cells used the Oncomine TCR Beta short-read assay at the Johns Hopkins FTIC core. TCRdb reran the public reads through fastp at Q25 and MiXCR, keeping productive beta chains. Rows merge per CDR3 protein into single entries with the most common DNA and genes. Counted in this sample were over 8,000 distinct CDR3 sequences; under 25% of them appeared once. In total, the top ten clones hold roughly a fifth of the sample. Their antigen targets remain unknown.

Sequencing used cultured CD4+ T cells from blood. The receptors derive from a human donor with COVID-19.

This clonotype was seen more than once but under ten times. The V gene is TRBV6-8, the J gene TRBJ2-5, with no clear D. Germline assignment: CDR1 MNHGY and CDR2 SAAAGT. V gave up 9 bases and J gave up 5 bases, with 7 bases separating them. The CDR3 consists of 10 residues. DNA for the CDR3: TGTGCCAGGTTCGTCGAGACCCAGTACTTC. This gives the protein CARFVETQYF.

With regard to this clonotype: One end of the junction varies from germline; a read error may be responsible. The chain carries TRBV7-7 and TRBJ2-5; D assignment may be TRBD1 or TRBD2 (6 bases each). CDR3 length: 18 amino acids. CDR1 and CDR2 from the germline V gene are SSHAT and FNYEAQ (reference sequence). The CDR3 here is CASSRAASGGGTQETQYF. Here the CDR3 DNA reads TGTGCTAGCAGCCGCGCGGCTAGTGGAGGGGGTACCCAAGAGACCCAGTACTTC.

In this sample, this clonotype is medium-sized. The rearrangement links TRBV7-2 to TRBJ1-5; maybe TRBD1 (6 bases). The CDR3 runs 15 residues. V dropped 2 bases and J dropped 4 bases, with 12 bases sitting between them. Looked up from germline, CDR1 is SGHTA and CDR2 is FQGNSA. In DNA, the CDR3 is TGTGCCAGCAGCTTATCTCGGGACACAAATCAGCCCCAGCATTTT. The encoded protein is CASSLSRDTNQPQHF.

CDR3 bases: TGCAGTGCTAGTCTGGACAAGACAGGCCAAACATTTCAGCGGCATTTT. Its protein product is CSASLDKTGQTFQRHF. The rearrangement joins TRBV20-1 to TRBJ1-5; D perhaps matches TRBD1 (6 bases). Looked up from germline, CDR1 is DFQATT and CDR2 is SNEGSKA (reference sequence). The germline V and J ends were trimmed by 3 bases and 15 bases, with 30 bases remaining between them. The length of the CDR3 is 16 residues.

The J gene is TRBJ1-2, the V gene TRBV14; 8 bases are shared with TRBD1. The CDR3 loop spans 13 amino acids. In germline, CDR1 is SGHDN, CDR2 FVKESK. With V trimmed by 4 bases and J by 8 bases, 6 bases remained unmatched. The CDR3 DNA is TGTGCCAGCAGCCTCCTCAGGGGGCACGGCTACACCTTC. Residues: CASSLLRGHGYTF. The full variable domain, rest sourced from reference TRBV14 and TRBJ1-2, is EAGVTQFPSHSVIEKGQTVTLRCDPISGHDNLYWYRRVMGKEIKFLLHFVKESKQDESGMPNNRFLAERTGGTYSTLKVQPAELEDSGVYFCASSLLRGHGYTFGSGTRLTVV.

V and J are TRBV11-2 and TRBJ1-5; D unresolved. Germline CDR1 and CDR2: SGHAT and FQNNGV. This CDR3 has 13 residues. The V gene lost 0 bases and the J gene lost 2 bases, with 2 bases spanning the gap. CDR3 sequence (DNA): TGTGCCAGCAGCTTAGATGGCAATCAGCCCCAGCATTTT. It encodes CASSLDGNQPQHF.

V and J are TRBV24-1 and TRBJ2-7; 10 bases are a match to TRBD2. Germline CDR1 KGHDR, CDR2 SFDVKD. The CDR3 sequence is 15 residues long. V was pared by 3 bases and J by 6 bases, with 7 bases of the junction left unmatched. CDR3: CATSDPSGGAPEQYF. DNA of the CDR3: TGTGCCACCAGTGATCCGAGCGGGGGGGCTCCCGAGCAGTACTTC.

There are a few counts of this clonotype. This CDR3 reads CASSRNSNYGYTF. In DNA form, the CDR3 reads TGTGCCAGCAGCCGGAATTCTAACTATGGCTACACCTTC. The gene calls are TRBV5-6 and TRBJ1-2; D is undetermined. V dropped 4 bases and J dropped 0 bases, with 7 bases sitting between them. The CDR3 has 13 amino acids. Germline CDR1 and CDR2: SGHDT and YYEEEE.

By sample share, this clonotype is medium-sized (0.01 to 0.1%). The chain has TRBV20-1 and TRBJ1-5; 7 positions agree with TRBD1. CDR1 and CDR2 from the germline V gene are DFQATT and SNEGSKA (reference sequence). V was pared by 1 base and J by 6 bases, with 9 bases of the junction left unmatched. The CDR3 consists of 15 residues. The CDR3 loop is CSARVSTGEAQPQHF. The CDR3 DNA sequence: TGCAGTGCTAGAGTTTCCACAGGGGAGGCTCAGCCCCAGCATTTT.

V gene TRBV11-1 combines with J gene TRBJ1-5, with D unresolved. Trimming removed 4 bases from V and 3 bases from J, with 10 bases in between. This CDR3 region has 14 residues. Germline assignment: CDR1 SGHAT and CDR2 FQDESV (reference sequence). The CDR3 nucleotides read TGTGCCAGCAGCTCTGGGCTACTCAATCAGCCCCAGCATTTT. Translation gives CASSSGLLNQPQHF.

This clonotype was recorded only once. This CDR3 reads CASSPAADTQYF. The CDR3, as DNA: TGTGCCAGCTCACCAGCGGCCGATACGCAGTATTTT. The V call is TRBV18, the J call TRBJ2-3; D is unresolved. V was trimmed by 2 bases and J by 6 bases, leaving 6 bases between them. Germline CDR1 reads KGHSH; CDR2 reads LQKENI. The CDR3 totals 12 residues.

CDR3 region: CASSEVKGYEQYF. In nucleotides, the CDR3 is TGTGCCAGCAGTGAAGTAAAAGGATACGAGCAGTACTTC. This chain connects TRBV2 to TRBJ2-7; D remains ambiguous. The CDR3 runs 13 residues. Trimming took 1 base from V and 4 from J, leaving 8 bases between them. Germline V gene lookup returns CDR1 SNHLY and CDR2 FYNNEI.

By sample share, this clonotype is medium-sized (0.01 to 0.1%). The V and J genes are TRBV27 and TRBJ1-2; 7 positions agree with TRBD1. J lost 2 bases, V lost 8 bases, and 14 bases had no gene match. The germline V gene encodes CDR1 MNHEY and CDR2 SMNVEV (reference sequence). The CDR3 spans 16 residues. For the CDR3, the DNA is TGTGCCAGCGGACTCCGGGACAGAGGAATCAACTATGGCTACACCTTC. This codes for CASGLRDRGINYGYTF.

In its sample, this clonotype ranks as medium-sized. V is TRBV20-1 and J is TRBJ1-5; no definite D call. The CDR3 is made up of 13 amino acids. CDR1 and CDR2 from the germline V gene are DFQATT and SNEGSKA (reference sequence). V gave up 4 bases and J gave up 7 bases, with 14 bases separating them. The CDR3 DNA sequence: TGCAGTGCTAAGAAGAAGGGTGGGCAGCCCCAGCATTTT. Translated, it gives CSAKKKGGQPQHF.

This clonotype appeared once. The chain couples TRBV29-1 to TRBJ2-1; 10 nucleotides match TRBD2. The length of the CDR3 is 16 residues. Germline values: CDR1 SQVTM, CDR2 ANQGSEA. Germline trimming cut 1 base from V and 8 bases from J; bases unmatched to any gene: 11. The CDR3 here is CSVEGLAGDFRDEQFF. The CDR3 coding sequence is TGCAGCGTTGAAGGGCTAGCGGGGGATTTTAGGGATGAGCAGTTCTTC.

The gene calls are TRBV5-5 and TRBJ2-2, with 10 bases lining up with TRBD2. The germline gives CDR1 SGHKS, CDR2 YYEKEE (reference sequence). V gave up 6 bases and J gave up 7 bases; unmatched junction bases: 15. The length of the CDR3 is 17 residues. Here the CDR3 DNA reads TGTGCCAGCACCATTGACGAGCGGGGGGGCTATGGCGGGGAGCTGTTTTTT. Translation gives CASTIDERGGYGGELFF. The full variable domain, rest sourced from reference TRBV5-5 and TRBJ2-2, is DAGVTQSPTHLIKTRGQQVTLRCSPISGHKSVSWYQQVLGQGPQFIFQYYEKEERGRGNFPDRFSARQFPNYSSELNVNALLLGDSALYLCASTIDERGGYGGELFFGEGSRLTVL.

The chain recombines TRBV6-2 or TRBV6-3 with TRBJ1-5; D is ambiguous. CDR3 length equals 16 residues. Germline V CDR1 and CDR2: MNHEY, SVGEGT. V dropped 4 bases and J dropped 1 base, with 14 bases sitting between them. The CDR3 nucleotides are TGTGCCAGCAGTTCCGCGCGGTTTGGGAGCAATCAGCCCCAGCATTTT. It encodes CASSSARFGSNQPQHF.

The gene calls are TRBV5-8 and TRBJ1-2; D ambiguous. Germline assignment: CDR1 SGHTS and CDR2 YDEGEE. The length of the CDR3 is 11 residues. V dropped 1 base and J dropped 7 bases, with 5 bases sitting between them. The CDR3 here is CASSLKSGYTF. The CDR3 nucleotides read TGTGCCAGCAGCTTGAAAAGTGGCTACACCTTC. Based on the CDR3 plus reference TRBV5-8 and TRBJ1-2, the full variable domain is EAGVTQSPTHLIKTRGQQATLRCSPISGHTSVYWYQQALGLGLQFLLWYDEGEERNRGNFPPRFSGRQFPNYSSELNVNALELEDSALYLCASSLKSGYTFGSGTRLTVV.

This clonotype was seen a few times. The V gene is TRBV5-8, the J gene TRBJ1-5, with D hard to call. V lost 0 bases and J lost 7, with 8 bases in between. CDR3 length: 13 residues. Germline V gives CDR1 SGHTS, CDR2 YDEGEE. The DNA of the CDR3 is TGTGCCAGCAGCTTGGCGTTAAGACAGCCCCAGCATTTT. Amino acids: CASSLALRQPQHF.

This clonotype occurred a few times. This rearrangement joins TRBV19 to TRBJ2-1; 8 bases are shared with TRBD2. The CDR3 contains 15 residues. The V and J ends lost 11 bases and 2 bases, in that order; junction bases with no gene match: 11. The germline gives CDR1 LNHDA, CDR2 SQIVND (reference sequence). CDR3 DNA: TGTGCCTCCACCTCTCTCGGGGGGGCCTACAATGAGCAGTTCTTC. The encoded protein is CASTSLGGAYNEQFF.